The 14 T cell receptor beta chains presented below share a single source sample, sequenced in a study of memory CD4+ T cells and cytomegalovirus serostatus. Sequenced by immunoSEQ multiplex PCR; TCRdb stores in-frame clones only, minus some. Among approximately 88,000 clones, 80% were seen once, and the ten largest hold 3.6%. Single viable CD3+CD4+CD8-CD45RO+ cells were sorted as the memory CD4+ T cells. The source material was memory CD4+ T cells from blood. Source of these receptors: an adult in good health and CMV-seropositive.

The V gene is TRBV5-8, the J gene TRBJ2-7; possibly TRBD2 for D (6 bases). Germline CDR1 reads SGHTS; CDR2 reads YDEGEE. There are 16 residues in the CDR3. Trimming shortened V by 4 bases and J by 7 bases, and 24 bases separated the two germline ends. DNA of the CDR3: TGTGCCAGCAGCCCCGGGACCTACTCCGTGGCGGGGGAGCAGTACTTC. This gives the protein CASSPGTYSVAGEQYF.

In DNA form, the CDR3 reads TGCGCCAGCAGCCGACGGGACAGGAGCACAGATACGCAGTATTTT. Protein sequence: CASSRRDRSTDTQYF. The chain uses TRBV5-1 and TRBJ2-3; 8 positions match TRBD1. Germline values: CDR1 SGHRS, CDR2 YFSETQ. This CDR3 spans 15 amino acids. With 4 bases clipped from V and 0 bases from J, the junction kept 4 bases outside the gene matches.

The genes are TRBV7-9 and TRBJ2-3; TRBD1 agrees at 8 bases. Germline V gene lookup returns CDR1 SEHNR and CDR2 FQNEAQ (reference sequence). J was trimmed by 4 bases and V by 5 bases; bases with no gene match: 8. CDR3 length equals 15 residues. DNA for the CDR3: TGTGCCAGCAGCCCCCGGGGCAGGGGGCCAGATACGCAGTATTTT. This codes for CASSPRGRGPDTQYF.

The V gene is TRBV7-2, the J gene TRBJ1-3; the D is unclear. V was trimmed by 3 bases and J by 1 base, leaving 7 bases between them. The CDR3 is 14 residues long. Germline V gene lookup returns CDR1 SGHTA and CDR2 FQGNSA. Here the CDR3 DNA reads TGTGCCAGCAGCTTCGGGGATTCTGGAAACACCATATATTTT. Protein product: CASSFGDSGNTIYF.

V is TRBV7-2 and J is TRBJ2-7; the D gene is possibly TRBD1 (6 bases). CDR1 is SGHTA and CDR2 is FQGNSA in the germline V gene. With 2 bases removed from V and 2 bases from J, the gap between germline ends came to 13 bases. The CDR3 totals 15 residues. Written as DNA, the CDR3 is TGTGCCAGCAGCTTACCAGGGGTAAATCCCTACGAGCAGTACTTC. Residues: CASSLPGVNPYEQYF.

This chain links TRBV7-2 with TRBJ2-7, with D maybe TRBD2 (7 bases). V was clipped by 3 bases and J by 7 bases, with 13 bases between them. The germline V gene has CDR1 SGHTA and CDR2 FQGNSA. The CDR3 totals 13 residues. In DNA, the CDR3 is TGTGCCAGCAGCTTTGCGGAGGGGGGGGAGCAGTACTTC. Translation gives CASSFAEGGEQYF.

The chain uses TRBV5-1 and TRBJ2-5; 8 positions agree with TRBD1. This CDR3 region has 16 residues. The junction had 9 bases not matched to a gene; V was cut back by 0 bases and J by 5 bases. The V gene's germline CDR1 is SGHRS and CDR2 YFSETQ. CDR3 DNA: TGCGCCAGCAGCTTGGAGGGGAGACAGGGGATGGAGACCCAGTACTTC. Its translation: CASSLEGRQGMETQYF.

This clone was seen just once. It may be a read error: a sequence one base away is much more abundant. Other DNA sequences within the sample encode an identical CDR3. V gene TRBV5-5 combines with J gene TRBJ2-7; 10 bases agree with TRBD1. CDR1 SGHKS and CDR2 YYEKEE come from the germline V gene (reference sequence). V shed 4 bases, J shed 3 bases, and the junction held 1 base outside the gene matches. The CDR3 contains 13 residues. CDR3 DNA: TGTGCCAGCAGCCGGGACAGGGGCTACGAGCAGTACTTC. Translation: CASSRDRGYEQYF.

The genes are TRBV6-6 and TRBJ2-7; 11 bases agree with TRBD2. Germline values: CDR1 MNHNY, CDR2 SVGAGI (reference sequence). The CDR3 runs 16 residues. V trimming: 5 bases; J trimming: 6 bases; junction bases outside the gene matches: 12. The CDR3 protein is CASSPQPGLAASEQYF. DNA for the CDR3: TGTGCCAGCAGTCCCCAACCGGGACTAGCGGCTTCCGAGCAGTACTTC.

CDR3 DNA sequence: TGTGCCAGCAGCTTTCGGACAGGTCCTGGAAACACCATATATTTT. Residues: CASSFRTGPGNTIYF. This chain connects TRBV7-8 to TRBJ1-3, with 7 bases matching TRBD1. The germline CDR1 and CDR2 sequences are SGHVS and FQNEAQ. The CDR3 contains 15 residues. The V gene end was trimmed by 3 bases and the J gene end by 2 bases; junction bases not matched to a gene: 4.

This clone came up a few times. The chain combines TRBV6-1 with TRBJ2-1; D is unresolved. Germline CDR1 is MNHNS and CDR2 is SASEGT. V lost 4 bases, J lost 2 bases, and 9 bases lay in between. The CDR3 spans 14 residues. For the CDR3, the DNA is TGTGCCAGCAGTGGGCTCGTTACCTACAATGAGCAGTTCTTC. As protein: CASSGLVTYNEQFF.

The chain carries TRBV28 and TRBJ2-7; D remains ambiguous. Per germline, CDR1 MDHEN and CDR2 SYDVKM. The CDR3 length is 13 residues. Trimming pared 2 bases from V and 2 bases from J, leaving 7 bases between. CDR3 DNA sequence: TGTGCCAGCAGTTTAGGGTTCCCCTACGAGCAGTACTTC. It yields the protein CASSLGFPYEQYF.

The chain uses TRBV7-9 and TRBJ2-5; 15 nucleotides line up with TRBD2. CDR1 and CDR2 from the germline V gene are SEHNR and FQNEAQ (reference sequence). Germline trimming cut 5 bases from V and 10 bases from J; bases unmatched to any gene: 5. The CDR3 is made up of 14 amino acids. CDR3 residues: CASSDGTSGGLQYF. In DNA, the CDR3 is TGTGCCAGCAGCGACGGGACTAGCGGGGGGCTCCAGTACTTC.

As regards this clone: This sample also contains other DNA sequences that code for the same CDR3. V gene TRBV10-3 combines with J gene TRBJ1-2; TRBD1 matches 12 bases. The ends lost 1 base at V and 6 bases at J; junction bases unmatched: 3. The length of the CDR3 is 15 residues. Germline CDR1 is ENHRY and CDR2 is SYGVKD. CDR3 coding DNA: TGTGCCATCAGTGAGTTGGGACAGGGGGCCGATGGCTACACCTTC. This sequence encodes CAISELGQGADGYTF.